Each of the 8 T cell receptor beta chains below was sequenced from the same sample in a study of cytomegalovirus exposure and HLA in healthy donors. The PCR employed 60 Vbeta primers together with 13 Jbeta primers. Data came from immunoSEQ multiplex PCR; TCRdb stores just in-frame clones and leaves some out. The table includes 150,000 to 200,000 clones, 84% detected once. Sequencing was done on a sample of PBMCs. The receptors come from a man between 18 and 35 years old in good health and CMV-seronegative.

This clone was picked up a small number of times. This chain connects TRBV5-1 to TRBJ2-7, with D possibly matching TRBD2 (6 bases). V gave up 5 bases and J gave up 0 bases, with 12 bases separating them. CDR3 length: 14 residues. In germline, CDR1 is SGHRS, CDR2 YFSETQ. CDR3 protein: CASRERANSYEQYF. The CDR3 DNA is TGCGCCAGCAGGGAGCGGGCCAACTCCTACGAGCAGTACTTC.

The chain uses TRBV15 and TRBJ2-1; D is unclear. CDR1 is LNHNV, CDR2 YYDKDF, per germline (reference sequence). The CDR3 contains 13 residues. Trimming took 0 bases from V and 10 from J, leaving 10 bases between them. CDR3 DNA sequence: TGTGCCACCAGCAGAGACCAGCGATACGAGCAGTTCTTC. This gives the protein CATSRDQRYEQFF.

This clone appeared a single time. This sequence joins TRBV7-8 and TRBJ2-6, with D possibly being TRBD1 (7 bases). The CDR3 consists of 18 residues. Germline CDR1 SGHVS, CDR2 FQNEAQ. Trimming stripped 5 bases from V and 0 bases from J, with 17 bases between. The CDR3 DNA sequence: TGTGCCAGCAGCCCCGGAGGGACAGCATACTCTGGGGCCAACGTCCTGACTTTC. Translation: CASSPGGTAYSGANVLTF.

The rearrangement joins TRBV7-9 to TRBJ2-7; TRBD1 agrees at 11 bases. The germline CDR1 and CDR2 sequences are SEHNR and FQNEAQ (reference sequence). Trimming at V came to 3 bases and at J to 1 base, leaving 2 bases not matched to a gene. CDR3 size: 15 residues. CDR3 DNA: TGTGCCAGCAGCTTGGGGGACAGGGGGTCCTACGAGCAGTACTTC. As protein: CASSLGDRGSYEQYF.

Turning to this clone: The same CDR3 also results from other DNA sequences found in this sample. This chain uses TRBV7-9 with TRBJ1-1, with TRBD1 matching 7 bases. Germline CDR1 SEHNR, CDR2 FQNEAQ (reference sequence). There are 13 residues in the CDR3. J was trimmed by 4 bases and V by 5 bases; bases with no gene match: 4. The CDR3 loop is CASSPPGGTEAFF. The CDR3 bases are TGTGCCAGCAGCCCCCCAGGGGGCACTGAAGCTTTCTTT.

The count of this clone is one. The rearrangement uses TRBV5-6 and TRBJ2-1; 7 nucleotides agree with TRBD1. V lost 4 bases, J lost 0 bases, and 4 bases stayed unmatched. Germline V CDR1 and CDR2: SGHDT, YYEEEE. The CDR3 runs to 15 residues. Here the CDR3 DNA reads TGTGCCAGCAGCCAGACAGGGAGCTCCTACAATGAGCAGTTCTTC. It codes for CASSQTGSSYNEQFF.

The J gene is TRBJ1-4, the V gene TRBV7-2, with D unresolved. This CDR3 spans 14 amino acids. V was cut by 5 bases and J by 6 bases, with 13 bases left in between. The germline gives CDR1 SGHTA, CDR2 FQGNSA. The chain's CDR3 is CASSRVRSDEKLFF. The CDR3 nucleotides are TGTGCCAGCAGCCGAGTGCGGTCGGATGAAAAACTGTTTTTT.

The gene calls are TRBV25-1 and TRBJ2-7; TRBD1 agrees at 8 bases. Trimming cost V 0 bases and J 3 bases; bases outside gene matches: 7. Germline V lookup: CDR1 MGHDK, CDR2 SYGVNS. This CDR3 is 16 amino acids long. The CDR3 region has the DNA TGTGCCAGCAGTGAATATATGGACAGGGATGGCTACGAGCAGTACTTC. Its translation is CASSEYMDRDGYEQYF.